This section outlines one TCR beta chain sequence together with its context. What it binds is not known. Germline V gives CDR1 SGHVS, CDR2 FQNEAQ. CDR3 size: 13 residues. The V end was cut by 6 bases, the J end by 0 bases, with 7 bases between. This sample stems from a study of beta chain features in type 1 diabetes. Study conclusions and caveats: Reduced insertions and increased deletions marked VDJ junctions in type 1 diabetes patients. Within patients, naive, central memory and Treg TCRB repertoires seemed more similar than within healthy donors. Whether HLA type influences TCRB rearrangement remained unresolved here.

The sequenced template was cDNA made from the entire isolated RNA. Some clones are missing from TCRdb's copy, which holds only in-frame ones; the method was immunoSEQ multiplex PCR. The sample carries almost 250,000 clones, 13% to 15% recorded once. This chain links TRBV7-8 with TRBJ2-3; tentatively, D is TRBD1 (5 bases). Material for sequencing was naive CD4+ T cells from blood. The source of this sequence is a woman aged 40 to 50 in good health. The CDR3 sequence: CASSRQSTDTQYF. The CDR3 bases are TGTGCCAGCAGTCGACAGAGCACAGATACGCAGTATTTT.